This paragraph reports one T cell receptor beta chain. Its cognate antigen has yet to be identified. It has no much larger one-base neighbor in the sample; base qualities were not kept. Trimming takes 0 bases from V and 3 bases from J, and the germline ends sit 8 bases apart. The CDR3 starts with the cysteine, ends with the phenylalanine, and has 14 residues. The DNA shown is the 42-base CDR3, in frame from base 1. CDR1 and CDR2 are read off the germline V gene as LGHNA and YSLEER. Library method: RT-PCR. The sequencer listed for this sample is NextSeq 550. The public reads were run again by TCRdb, first through fastp at Q25 and then through MiXCR, and only productive beta chains were kept. Every CDR3 protein is listed once, alongside the most common genes and DNA of its rows. This sample comprises some 160,000 distinct CDR3 sequences, 24% of them detected only once. The ten biggest clones cover roughly 25% of the sample.

These data originate in a study of patients and donors after allogeneic stem cell transplantation (dated by TCRdb to about 2020). The chain is encoded by TRBV4-3 joined to TRBJ1-2, with the D gene call left open. Sequencing was carried out using blood, either unsorted or a sorted T cell fraction (not recorded which). The sequence came from a human donor who was either an allogeneic HSCT recipient or a stem cell or donor lymphocyte infusion donor (not recorded which). It is not recorded whose cells these are; they may come from a transplant donor. The sequenced DNA is TGCGCCAGCAGCCAAGATCGGCCCTACTATGGCTACACCTTC. Translated, this gives CASSQDRPYYGYTF.